This T cell receptor (beta chain) emerged from a study of blood T cell repertoires in COVID-19. In its sample, this clone was seen once. Repertoires were generated with immunoSEQ multiplex PCR, while TCRdb's copy carries only in-frame clones and drops some. The sample has 350,000 to 400,000 clones, 85% to 90% seen once. CDR3 size: 20 residues. In germline, CDR1 is LNHNV, CDR2 YYDKDF (reference sequence). V was cut by 1 base and J by 0 bases, with 19 bases left in between. The chain employs TRBV15 and TRBJ2-6; possibly TRBD2 for D (6 bases). This clonotype was obtained from a woman between 25 and 40 years old with acute COVID-19. Material: PBMCs or T cells enriched from blood (not recorded which). CDR3 amino acids: CATSRGDLGSLNSGANVLTF. Written as DNA, the CDR3 is TGTGCCACCAGCAGAGGGGACTTAGGTAGCTTAAACTCTGGGGCCAACGTCCTGACTTTC.